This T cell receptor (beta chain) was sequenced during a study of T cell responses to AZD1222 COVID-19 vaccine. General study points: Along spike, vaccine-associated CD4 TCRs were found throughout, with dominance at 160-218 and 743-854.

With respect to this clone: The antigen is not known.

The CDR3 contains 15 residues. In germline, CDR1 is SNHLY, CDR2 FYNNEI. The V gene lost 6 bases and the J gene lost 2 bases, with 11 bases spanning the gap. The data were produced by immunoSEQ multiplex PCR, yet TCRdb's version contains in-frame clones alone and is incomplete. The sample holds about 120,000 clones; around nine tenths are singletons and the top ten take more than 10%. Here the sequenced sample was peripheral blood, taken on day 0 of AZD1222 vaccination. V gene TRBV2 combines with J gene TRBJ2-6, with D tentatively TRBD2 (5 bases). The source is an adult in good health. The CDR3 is CASRISGTGANVLTF. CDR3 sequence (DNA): TGTGCCAGCAGAATAAGCGGAACTGGGGCCAACGTCCTGACTTTC.